This TCR beta chain was sequenced for a study of response to subunit inactivated influenza vaccine. General study results and limits: The authors proposed limited new T cell recruitment per seasonal influenza vaccination.

Remarks on this clonotype: Antigen: not known. At one end, the junction sequence differs from germline, possibly due to a read error.

One entry per CDR3 protein results from TCRdb running MiXCR on the RT-PCR reads. The sample has approximately 500,000 distinct CDR3 sequences; roughly a quarter are singletons. Germline CDR1 SGHDT, CDR2 YYEEEE. This CDR3 has 13 residues. This sample also belongs to another study, concerning T cells expressing NK-cell markers. According to that study: Template switching by 5'RACE with UMIs generated the TCR beta cDNA. For five or six donors, the dominant NKG2C+ clonotypes made up roughly 1.0-7.0% of their CD8+ T cells. HCMV specificity of the expanded NKG2C+ T cell clones was not established.

The chain recombines TRBV5-6 with TRBJ2-7; TRBD1 agrees at 7 bases. The sample in question was CD4+ T cells sorted from PBMCs, obtained 11 to 12 days after vaccination. This TCR derives from a man aged 45-60 years who received an inactivated influenza vaccine. In nucleotides, the CDR3 is TGTGCCAGCAGCTTGGGGACAGGCGTGGGTTGGCACTTC. This codes for CASSLGTGVGWHF.